Below are 10 T cell receptor beta chains sequenced from a single sample in a study of siplizumab effects on memory and regulatory T cells. Profiled with immunoSEQ multiplex PCR; TCRdb holds only in-frame clones, not every one. The sample lists approximately 100,000 clones; about 91% were seen once. The sequenced sample consisted of CD4+ T cells sorted from blood. All receptors derive from a human donor in good health. Some clones in this sample may be carry-over from other donors' samples.

V and J are TRBV28 and TRBJ1-2; the D is unclear. CDR3 length: 16 amino acids. Trimming removed 3 bases from V and 2 bases from J, with 16 bases in between. Germline CDR1 is MDHEN and CDR2 is SYDVKM. The CDR3 nucleotides are TGTGCCAGCAGTTTCTTTGGCTTTTCCGAAAACTATGGCTACACCTTC. Its translation: CASSFFGFSENYGYTF.

Only a few counts were recorded for this clone. V gene TRBV7-3 combines with J gene TRBJ2-3; D may be TRBD1 or TRBD2 (5 bases each). The CDR3 is 15 amino acids. Germline CDR1 and CDR2: SGHTA and FQGTGA. V gave up 2 bases and J gave up 4 bases, with 13 bases separating them. CDR3 coding DNA: TGTGCCAGCAGCTTAGGTCGGGACGAGTCAGATACGCAGTATTTT. This translates into CASSLGRDESDTQYF.

This chain uses TRBV19 with TRBJ2-2; TRBD1 matches 7 bases. The CDR3 totals 15 residues. CDR1 LNHDA and CDR2 SQIVND come from the germline V gene (reference sequence). The trim removed 6 bases at V and 1 base at J, leaving 5 bases unmatched. The CDR3 loop reads CASSQGGQNTGELFF. The CDR3 nucleotides are TGTGCCAGTAGCCAAGGGGGCCAGAACACCGGGGAGCTGTTTTTT.

The chain is built from TRBV6-5 and TRBJ2-3; D is unclear. The V end was cut by 4 bases, the J end by 2 bases, with 4 bases between. Per the germline V gene, CDR1 is MNHEY and CDR2 is SVGAGI. The CDR3 extends over 12 amino acids. CDR3 loop: CASSSATDTQYF. As DNA, the CDR3 is TGTGCCAGCAGTTCCGCCACAGATACGCAGTATTTT.

The gene calls are TRBV2 and TRBJ2-6; D unresolved. The CDR3 contains 16 residues. V was cut by 2 bases and J by 0 bases, with 8 bases left in between. Looked up from germline, CDR1 is SNHLY and CDR2 is FYNNEI. The CDR3 region is CASSESRSSGANVLTF. DNA for the CDR3: TGTGCCAGCAGTGAAAGTCGGAGCTCTGGGGCCAACGTCCTGACTTTC.

The chain employs TRBV21-1 and TRBJ2-7. TRBV21-1 is termed a pseudogene. This CDR3 comprises 18 residues. For the CDR3, the DNA is TGTGCCAGCAGCAAGCGAATCCCGCCGGGCCCAATAAACTACGAGCAGTACTTC. Its protein product is CASSKRIPPGPINYEQYF.

This rearrangement joins TRBV9 to TRBJ2-7, with D possibly being TRBD2 (6 bases). From germline, CDR1 is SGDLS and CDR2 YYNGEE. The CDR3 is 15 residues long. The V end was cut by 3 bases, the J end by 1 base, with 14 bases between. The CDR3 here is CASSAGVSHSYEQYF. CDR3 DNA: TGTGCCAGCAGCGCGGGAGTCAGTCATTCCTACGAGCAGTACTTC.

V and J are TRBV5-8 and TRBJ2-3; TRBD2 matches 12 bases. This CDR3 is 17 amino acids long. Germline assignment: CDR1 SGHTS and CDR2 YDEGEE. V was pared by 4 bases and J by 4 bases, with 10 bases of the junction left unmatched. The DNA for the CDR3 is TGTGCCAGCAGCCTCCTGTGGCTAGCGGGAGGGCCAGATACGCAGTATTTT. It is translated as CASSLLWLAGGPDTQYF.

The chain uses TRBV5-1 and TRBJ1-1; D remains ambiguous. The CDR3 sequence is 16 residues long. Germline assignment: CDR1 SGHRS and CDR2 YFSETQ. Deletions cut 4 bases from V and 4 bases from J, with 20 bases between. The CDR3 spells CASSAIVTTWGTEAFF. The CDR3 DNA reads as TGCGCCAGCAGCGCCATAGTGACAACGTGGGGCACTGAAGCTTTCTTT.

This clone has only one observation. The rearrangement uses TRBV9 and TRBJ2-7; the D gene is possibly TRBD2 (5 bases). V was cut by 0 bases and J by 3 bases, with 13 bases left in between. CDR3 size: 15 residues. From germline, CDR1 is SGDLS and CDR2 YYNGEE. The CDR3 here is CASSVGSSDHYEQYF. CDR3 sequence (DNA): TGTGCCAGCAGCGTAGGAAGTAGCGACCACTACGAGCAGTACTTC.